Given below is one T cell receptor beta chain in context. Its target is not known. Using immunoSEQ multiplex PCR, the repertoire was profiled, and TCRdb retains in-frame clones only, with some absent. The table lists about 150,000 clones, about 94% of them singletons. This sample stems from a study of cytomegalovirus exposure and HLA in healthy donors. General study results and limits: A few CMV-associated chains were confirmed in vitro to be specific for CMV antigens. Whilst most TCR sequences proved rare, a subset of public TCRs occurred across many donors.

The J segment lost 3 bases and the V segment lost 4 bases, leaving 6 bases of the junction unmatched. CDR1 is SGHRS, CDR2 YFSETQ, per germline. The CDR3 is 15 residues long. V usage is TRBV5-1 and J usage is TRBJ2-7, with 11 bases aligning to TRBD1. This receptor was identified in a man aged 18 to 29 in good health and CMV-seropositive. Sequencing input: PBMCs. The CDR3 spells CASSEGTGGVYEQYF. The CDR3 nucleotides read TGCGCCAGCAGCGAGGGGACAGGGGGAGTCTACGAGCAGTACTTC.